Each of the 31 T cell receptor beta chains below was sequenced from the same sample in a study of T-cell reconstitution after alpha-beta-depleted transplantation in children. This sample's TCRbeta library carried unique molecular identifier barcodes. TCRdb ran MiXCR on the PCR reads and lists one entry per CDR3 protein. In the table there are 700,000 to 950,000 distinct CDR3 sequences, around 17% of which are singletons. The sample was PBMCs, mostly from graft donor cells, taken 360 days after TCRalphabeta/CD19-depleted stem cell transplant. These receptors were collected from a male patient aged 10 to 17 who had a stem cell transplant for acute lymphoblastic leukemia, so the T cells may come from the graft donor.

The sample holds a few counts of this clonotype. CDR3 bases: TGTGCCAGCAGCCAATGGAGAACCTACGAGCAGTACTTC. As protein: CASSQWRTYEQYF. The chain recombines TRBV16 with TRBJ2-7; D is ambiguous. Germline V gives CDR1 KGHSY, CDR2 FQNENV. The CDR3 covers 13 residues. The V end lost 1 base, the J end lost 2 bases, and 6 bases lay between the germline ends.

This clonotype occurred a few times. The chain uses TRBV12-3 or TRBV12-4 and TRBJ2-1, with 13 positions matching TRBD2. V lost 6 bases and J lost 5; bases outside the gene matches: 4. The CDR3 covers 15 residues. CDR3 loop: CASRGLAGNHNEQFF. The CDR3 bases are TGTGCCAGCAGGGGACTAGCGGGGAACCACAATGAGCAGTTCTTC.

V is TRBV4-1 and J is TRBJ2-3; the match to TRBD2 covers 9 bases. V lost 5 bases, J lost 5 bases, and 8 bases stayed unmatched. Germline CDR1 MGHRA, CDR2 YSYEKL. CDR3 length: 15 amino acids. The CDR3 loop is CASSWVAGAGDTQYF. Written as DNA, the CDR3 is TGCGCCAGCAGCTGGGTAGCGGGAGCTGGAGATACGCAGTATTTT.

The V call is TRBV12-3 or TRBV12-4, the J call TRBJ2-3; TRBD2 might be the D (6 bases). The CDR3 runs 17 residues. V lost 4 bases and J 2 bases, leaving 19 bases between the germline ends. In nucleotides, the CDR3 is TGTGCCAGCAGTTACAGCGGGTCCACCGGGTTCACAGATACGCAGTATTTT. Translating it yields CASSYSGSTGFTDTQYF.

This clonotype was recorded many times. The gene calls are TRBV5-1 and TRBJ1-2; a possible D gene is TRBD1 (6 bases). Germline V lookup: CDR1 SGHRS, CDR2 YFSETQ. The CDR3 runs 16 residues. Deletions cut 4 bases from V and 6 bases from J, with 22 bases between. The CDR3 sequence: CASSPGQTLISDGYTF. The CDR3 DNA reads TGCGCCAGCAGCCCTGGACAGACCCTTATCAGCGATGGCTACACCTTC. The variable domain in full, with the rest retrieved from reference TRBV5-1 and TRBJ1-2, is KAGVTQTPRYLIKTRGQQVTLSCSPISGHRSVSWYQQTPGQGLQFLFEYFSETQRNKGNFPGRFSGRQFSNSRSEMNVSTLELGDSALYLCASSPGQTLISDGYTFGSGTRLTVV.

This clonotype was seen a few times. The chain is built from TRBV10-3 and TRBJ1-2, with D possibly matching TRBD1 (5 bases). Trimming pared 6 bases from V and 4 bases from J, leaving 21 bases between. The CDR3 covers 16 residues. Germline lookup yields CDR1 ENHRY and CDR2 SYGVKD. CDR3 amino acids: CAIRLSWGRDAYGYTF. In DNA, the CDR3 is TGTGCCATCAGGCTCTCCTGGGGCAGGGATGCCTATGGCTACACCTTC.

V is TRBV29-1 and J is TRBJ2-3; the D is unclear. Germline assignment: CDR1 SQVTM and CDR2 ANQGSEA. The CDR3 contains 14 residues. With 4 bases removed from V and 1 base from J, the gap between germline ends came to 12 bases. CDR3 sequence (DNA): TGCAGCGTTGCTAGGACCCATCGCACAGATACGCAGTATTTT. As protein: CSVARTHRTDTQYF.

V and J are TRBV7-6 and TRBJ2-3, with D possibly TRBD2 on 5 matching bases. The germline CDR1 and CDR2 sequences are SGHVS and FNYEAQ. V was shortened by 4 bases and J by 1 base, with 15 bases between the two germline ends. The CDR3 loop spans 16 amino acids. CDR3 in amino acids: CASSSPPRGRTDTQYF. CDR3 coding DNA: TGTGCCAGCAGCTCTCCACCTCGGGGTCGCACAGATACGCAGTATTTT. Combining the CDR3 with reference TRBV7-6 and TRBJ2-3 gives the whole variable domain GAGVSQSPRYKVTKRGQDVALRCDPISGHVSLYWYRQALGQGPEFLTYFNYEAQQDKSGLPNDRFSAERPEGSISTLTIQRTEQRDSAMYRCASSSPPRGRTDTQYFGPGTRLTVL.

The sample holds a few counts of this clonotype. The chain couples TRBV6-1 to TRBJ2-7, with TRBD1 matching 8 bases. Unmatched junction bases numbered 4, after V lost 6 bases and J lost 3 bases. The CDR3 sequence is 13 residues long. The germline V gene encodes CDR1 MNHNS and CDR2 SASEGT. The CDR3 here is CASSQGAHYEQYF. The CDR3 DNA follows: TGTGCCAGCAGCCAGGGGGCCCACTACGAGCAGTACTTC.

This clonotype has more than one count but fewer than ten. The rearrangement uses TRBV20-1 and TRBJ1-1; D uncertain. This CDR3 has 13 amino acids. V was trimmed by 4 bases and J by 0 bases, leaving 9 bases between them. Germline CDR1 reads DFQATT; CDR2 reads SNEGSKA (reference sequence). The DNA of the CDR3 is TGCAGTGCTACTCGGCTTATGAACACTGAAGCTTTCTTT. Its protein product is CSATRLMNTEAFF.

This chain links TRBV2 with TRBJ2-7; a weak D match, TRBD2 (6 bases). Trimming took 6 bases from V and 0 from J, leaving 18 bases between them. The germline gives CDR1 SNHLY, CDR2 FYNNEI. This CDR3 is 16 amino acids long. This chain's CDR3 is CASRASPGTFSYEQYF. In nucleotides, the CDR3 is TGTGCCAGCAGAGCTTCTCCCGGGACTTTCTCCTACGAGCAGTACTTC.

This clonotype has a single count. The chain combines TRBV11-2 with TRBJ2-2, with no clear D. The CDR3 covers 12 residues. CDR1 SGHAT and CDR2 FQNNGV come from the germline V gene. CDR3 nucleotides: TGTGCACTTCACAAGAACACCGGGGAGCTGTTTTTT. Its translation: CALHKNTGELFF.

The table lists this clonotype with many counts. The chain links TRBV12-3 or TRBV12-4 to TRBJ2-2, with 7 bases identical to TRBD2. The CDR3 sequence is 15 residues long. V shed 2 bases, J shed 5 bases, and the junction held 5 bases outside the gene matches. CDR3 amino acids: CASSLRGRRTGELFF. The CDR3 DNA follows: TGTGCCAGCAGTTTACGCGGGAGACGGACCGGGGAGCTGTTTTTT.

The chain links TRBV27 to TRBJ1-1; perhaps TRBD1 as D (5 bases). Germline lookup yields CDR1 MNHEY and CDR2 SMNVEV (reference sequence). The CDR3 contains 14 residues. With 5 bases removed from V and 0 bases from J, the gap between germline ends came to 10 bases. In DNA, the CDR3 is TGTGCCAGCAGTAGCAGGGCCATGAACACTGAAGCTTTCTTT. This sequence encodes CASSSRAMNTEAFF.

This clonotype was seen more than once but under ten times. This chain joins TRBV5-6 and TRBJ1-1, with a possible D match to TRBD1 (5 bases). There are 16 residues in the CDR3. Germline V gene data show CDR1 as SGHDT and CDR2 as YYEEEE. V dropped 4 bases and J dropped 0 bases, with 16 bases sitting between them. CDR3 sequence (DNA): TGTGCCAGCAGCAGACTCATTGGGACGGTGAACACTGAAGCTTTCTTT. This codes for CASSRLIGTVNTEAFF.

The chain combines TRBV4-1 with TRBJ1-5, with D hard to call. This CDR3 contains 14 residues. V shed 1 base and J shed 5 bases, with 9 bases lying between them. Germline CDR1 is MGHRA and CDR2 is YSYEKL. The chain's CDR3 is CASSQVDTYQPQHF. CDR3 nucleotide sequence: TGCGCCAGCAGCCAAGTCGACACTTATCAGCCCCAGCATTTT.

CDR3 loop: CASSLVGGAGVEQFF. The DNA of the CDR3 is TGTGCCAGCAGCTTGGTGGGGGGGGCGGGAGTTGAGCAGTTCTTC. The J gene is TRBJ2-1, the V gene TRBV7-7; possibly TRBD2 for D (7 bases). Trimming pared 3 bases from V and 9 bases from J, leaving 18 bases between. The V gene's germline CDR1 is SSHAT and CDR2 FNYEAQ (reference sequence). This CDR3 is built from 15 residues.

This clonotype was seen a few times. This chain links TRBV28 with TRBJ1-1; D ambiguous. The CDR3 spans 13 residues. Germline CDR1 MDHEN, CDR2 SYDVKM. Trimming stripped 8 bases from V and 2 bases from J, with 12 bases between. DNA for the CDR3: TGTGCCAGCTCTGGACGCTACAACACTGAAGCTTTCTTT. Encoded protein: CASSGRYNTEAFF. Full variable domain (rest looked up from reference TRBV28 and TRBJ1-1): DVKVTQSSRYLVKRTGEKVFLECVQDMDHENMFWYRQDPGLGLRLIYFSYDVKMKEKGDIPEGYSVSREKKERFSLILESASTNQTSMYLCASSGRYNTEAFFGQGTRLTVV.

This chain uses TRBV3-1 with TRBJ1-1; the D gene is possibly TRBD1 (5 bases). Germline CDR1 LGHDT, CDR2 YNNKEL (reference sequence). The V and J ends lost 4 bases and 3 bases respectively, with 15 bases between them. This CDR3 is built from 15 residues. This chain's CDR3 is CASSLLTRQHTEAFF. Written as DNA, the CDR3 is TGTGCCAGCAGCCTCCTAACCCGACAGCACACTGAAGCTTTCTTT.

This clonotype has only a few counts. V and J are TRBV6-1 and TRBJ1-2, with 7 bases that match TRBD1. The V gene's germline CDR1 is MNHNS and CDR2 SASEGT. The length of the CDR3 is 13 residues. Trimming removed 6 bases from V and 6 bases from J; junction bases left unmatched: 7. In nucleotides, the CDR3 is TGTGCCAGCAGCCTCACAGGGGTCCATGGCTACACCTTC. Translating gives CASSLTGVHGYTF.

In its sample, this clonotype was seen a few times. DNA of the CDR3: TGTGCCAGCAGCCAAGCCCGACCGAGAGACGAGCAGTACTTC. The encoded protein is CASSQARPRDEQYF. V gene TRBV14 combines with J gene TRBJ2-7, with no clear D. Germline V gives CDR1 SGHDN, CDR2 FVKESK. V shed 1 base and J shed 5 bases, with 12 bases lying between them. CDR3 length: 14 amino acids.

This clonotype has just a few counts. The rearrangement joins TRBV30 to TRBJ2-1; TRBD1 aligns across 8 bases. The CDR3 spans 13 residues. Trimming took 2 bases from V and 8 from J; bases not matched to a gene: 5. CDR1 GTSNPN and CDR2 SVGIG come from the germline V gene (reference sequence). This CDR3 reads CAWSTMTGDEQFF. CDR3 bases: TGTGCCTGGAGTACGATGACAGGGGATGAGCAGTTCTTC.

The chain links TRBV2 to TRBJ2-7, with 7 bases matching TRBD2. Germline V gene data show CDR1 as SNHLY and CDR2 as FYNNEI. This CDR3 contains 15 residues. V trimming: 4 bases; J trimming: 4 bases; junction bases outside the gene matches: 10. CDR3 region: CASSAKTSTPYEQYF. Written as DNA, the CDR3 is TGTGCCAGCAGTGCAAAGACTAGCACCCCATACGAGCAGTACTTC.

This clonotype has a handful of counts. The genes are TRBV7-6 and TRBJ2-7, with TRBD1 matching 7 bases. The CDR3 is 18 residues long. The germline V gene has CDR1 SGHVS and CDR2 FNYEAQ. Trimming removed 5 bases from V and 2 bases from J; junction bases left unmatched: 18. The CDR3 is CASSRSPTIWTGAYEQYF. The CDR3 DNA sequence: TGTGCCAGCAGCCGTTCACCTACTATTTGGACAGGTGCCTACGAGCAGTACTTC.

This clonotype was counted between two and nine times. The chain carries TRBV7-3 and TRBJ2-1, with 10 bases aligning to TRBD2. The CDR3 is 15 residues long. Germline values: CDR1 SGHTA, CDR2 FQGTGA. V dropped 2 bases and J dropped 10; count of bases not matched to a gene: 8. The CDR3 region is CASSLRVAGGEEQFF. The CDR3 DNA reads as TGTGCCAGCAGCTTACGGGTAGCGGGAGGTGAGGAGCAGTTCTTC.

This rearrangement joins TRBV6-5 to TRBJ2-2; D ambiguous. This CDR3 region has 12 residues. Germline lookup yields CDR1 MNHEY and CDR2 SVGAGI. Trimming cost V 4 bases and J 6 bases, with 6 bases left between them. The CDR3 DNA is TGTGCCAGCAGTTTGATGCCCGGGGAGCTGTTTTTT. Protein: CASSLMPGELFF.

There are many counts of this clonotype. V and J are TRBV5-1 and TRBJ2-3; 11 bases are shared with TRBD2. Germline V lookup: CDR1 SGHRS, CDR2 YFSETQ. The J segment lost 5 bases and the V segment lost 4 bases, leaving 9 bases of the junction unmatched. The CDR3 length is 16 residues. The chain's CDR3 is CASSLSLAGGGDTQYF. CDR3 DNA sequence: TGCGCCAGCAGCCTATCCCTAGCGGGAGGCGGAGATACGCAGTATTTT.

This clonotype showed up just a few times. The V gene is TRBV11-1, the J gene TRBJ2-7, with a possible D match to TRBD1 (5 bases). CDR1 is SGHAT and CDR2 is FQDESV in the germline V gene (reference sequence). CDR3 length: 13 residues. The V end lost 10 bases, the J end lost 0 bases, and 13 bases lay between the germline ends. The CDR3 region has the DNA TGTGCCACCCAACCCGACAGCTCCTACGAGCAGTACTTC. Translated: CATQPDSSYEQYF.

In its sample, this clonotype was seen a few times. The gene calls are TRBV20-1 and TRBJ2-3; 7 positions match TRBD2. The ends lost 3 bases at V and 10 bases at J; junction bases unmatched: 13. The germline gives CDR1 DFQATT, CDR2 SNEGSKA (reference sequence). The CDR3 is 14 residues long. The CDR3 sequence: CSASARLALPAQYF. CDR3 nucleotide sequence: TGCAGTGCTAGTGCAAGACTAGCTCTACCGGCGCAGTATTTT.

The V call is TRBV5-8, the J call TRBJ1-2, with 7 bases aligning to TRBD1. The ends lost 4 bases at V and 7 bases at J; junction bases unmatched: 10. The CDR3 loop spans 14 amino acids. Per germline, CDR1 SGHTS and CDR2 YDEGEE. CDR3 loop: CASSRTDRERGYTF. The CDR3 coding sequence is TGTGCCAGCAGCCGAACCGACAGGGAACGTGGCTACACCTTC.

This clonotype was recorded a few times. The chain recombines TRBV6-5 with TRBJ2-1, with 10 positions matching TRBD2. Trimming at V came to 6 bases and at J to 3 bases, leaving 5 bases not matched to a gene. Per germline, CDR1 MNHEY and CDR2 SVGAGI. The CDR3 contains 15 residues. The CDR3 DNA is TGTGCCAGCAGGGCCGGGACTAGCGACTACAATGAGCAGTTCTTC. This codes for CASRAGTSDYNEQFF.